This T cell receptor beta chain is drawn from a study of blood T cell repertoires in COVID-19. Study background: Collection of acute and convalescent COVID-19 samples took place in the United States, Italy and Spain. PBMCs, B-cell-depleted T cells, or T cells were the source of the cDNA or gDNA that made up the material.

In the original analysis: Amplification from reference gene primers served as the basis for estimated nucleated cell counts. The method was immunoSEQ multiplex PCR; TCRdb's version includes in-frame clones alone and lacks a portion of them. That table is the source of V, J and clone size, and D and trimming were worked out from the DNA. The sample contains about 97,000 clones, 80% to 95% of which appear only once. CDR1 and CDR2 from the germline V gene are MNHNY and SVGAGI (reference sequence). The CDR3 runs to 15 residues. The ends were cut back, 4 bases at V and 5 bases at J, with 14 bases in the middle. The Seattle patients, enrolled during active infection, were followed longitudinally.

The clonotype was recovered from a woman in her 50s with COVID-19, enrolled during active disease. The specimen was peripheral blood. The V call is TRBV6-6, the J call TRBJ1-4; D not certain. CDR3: CASSSSWRLNEKLFF. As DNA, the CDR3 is TGTGCCAGCAGTTCGTCCTGGCGGCTGAATGAAAAACTGTTTTTT.